The 10 T cell receptor beta chains below were found in one sample sequenced in a study of T cells in Graves' hyperthyroidism and ophthalmopathy. The TCR beta CDR3 regions underwent amplification using RNA transcripts as the source. The HTBI set primed first-round TCR CDR3 RT-PCR. MiXCR, run by TCRdb on the multiplex PCR reads, gives a single entry per CDR3 protein. The data hold roughly 630,000 distinct CDR3 sequences, with around a sixth observed a single time. Sample: blood. These receptors all stem from a woman in her 30s with Graves' hyperthyroidism.

This clonotype appeared once. The V gene is TRBV5-1, the J gene TRBJ1-1; D is ambiguous. There are 16 residues in the CDR3. V dropped 1 base and J dropped 4 bases, with 17 bases sitting between them. Germline loops: CDR1 SGHRS, CDR2 YFSETQ. The CDR3 DNA sequence: TGCGCCAGCAGCTTGTTAATATCAGGAGATAGCACTGAAGCTTTCTTT. It specifies CASSLLISGDSTEAFF.

The table lists this clonotype with a few counts. The CDR3 loop reads CASRLAGGLGNEQFF. CDR3 sequence (DNA): TGTGCCAGCCGACTAGCGGGAGGACTTGGGAATGAGCAGTTCTTC. The chain has TRBV12-3 or TRBV12-4 and TRBJ2-1; 13 nucleotides match TRBD2. With 8 bases clipped from V and 7 bases from J, the junction kept 8 bases outside the gene matches. The CDR3 covers 15 residues.

This clonotype was recorded at least ten times. The chain couples TRBV7-2 to TRBJ2-3; 8 bases map to TRBD2. V shed 3 bases and J 4 bases; nucleotides not matched to a gene: 9. The germline V gene encodes CDR1 SGHTA and CDR2 FQGNSA. The CDR3 is made up of 16 amino acids. The DNA for the CDR3 is TGTGCCAGCAGCTTTAATCAAGCGGGAGCCGCAGATACGCAGTATTTT. Its translation is CASSFNQAGAADTQYF.

V gene TRBV4-1 combines with J gene TRBJ1-2; D not resolved. CDR3 length: 16 residues. Germline CDR1 reads MGHRA; CDR2 reads YSYEKL. V was clipped by 0 bases and J by 7 bases, with 18 bases between them. This chain's CDR3 is CASSQDLPSLTGGYTF. The CDR3 DNA reads TGCGCCAGCAGCCAAGATCTTCCCTCCTTGACGGGTGGCTACACCTTC.

The sample holds many counts of this clonotype. V is TRBV6-5 and J is TRBJ2-1, with D possibly matching TRBD2 (6 bases). V gave up 2 bases and J gave up 4 bases, with 12 bases separating them. This CDR3 is built from 15 residues. From germline, CDR1 is MNHEY and CDR2 SVGAGI. CDR3 region: CASSYLRGDYNEQFF. The CDR3 DNA follows: TGTGCCAGCAGTTACCTACGCGGGGATTACAATGAGCAGTTCTTC.

This clonotype was counted only a few times. The V and J genes are TRBV14 and TRBJ2-1, with TRBD1 matching 9 bases. V was clipped by 1 base and J by 14 bases; unmatched bases: 6. CDR1 is SGHDN, CDR2 FVKESK, per germline. The CDR3 loop spans 13 amino acids. The CDR3 sequence: CASSQGLTGGKFF. Written as DNA, the CDR3 is TGTGCCAGCAGCCAAGGGCTAACAGGGGGCAAGTTCTTC.

The chain joins TRBV3-1 to TRBJ2-1; 8 bases map to TRBD1. The germline V gene has CDR1 LGHDT and CDR2 YNNKEL (reference sequence). The V gene end was trimmed by 7 bases and the J gene end by 0 bases; junction bases not matched to a gene: 8. The CDR3 runs 16 residues. Here the CDR3 reads CASTRGLPHSYNEQFF. CDR3 nucleotide sequence: TGTGCCAGCACCAGGGGGCTTCCACACTCCTACAATGAGCAGTTCTTC.

J is TRBJ2-1 and V is TRBV6-1, with no clear D. The CDR3 is made up of 13 amino acids. The germline V gene has CDR1 MNHNS and CDR2 SASEGT. V gave up 6 bases and J gave up 8 bases, with 14 bases separating them. CDR3 region: CASRTSRADEQFF. CDR3 nucleotides: TGTGCCAGCAGGACTTCAAGGGCTGATGAGCAGTTCTTC.

Notes on this clonotype: A much larger clonotype is one base distant, so this may be a read error. This chain links TRBV20-1 with TRBJ2-7; 9 positions match TRBD2. The CDR3 is 13 residues long. Germline lookup yields CDR1 DFQATT and CDR2 SNEGSKA (reference sequence). V dropped 6 bases and J dropped 5; count of bases not matched to a gene: 8. CDR3: CSAPPSGTHEQYF. In DNA, the CDR3 is TGCAGTGCCCCCCCTAGCGGGACGCACGAGCAGTACTTC.

This clonotype was seen only once. This chain connects TRBV20-1 to TRBJ2-3; D perhaps matches TRBD2 (5 bases). CDR3 length equals 17 residues. Germline CDR1 DFQATT, CDR2 SNEGSKA (reference sequence). Trimming took 0 bases from V and 2 from J, leaving 18 bases between them. CDR3 in DNA: TGCAGTGCTAGAGACGCCGCCAGGACGGGGATCACAGATACGCAGTATTTT. Translation gives CSARDAARTGITDTQYF.